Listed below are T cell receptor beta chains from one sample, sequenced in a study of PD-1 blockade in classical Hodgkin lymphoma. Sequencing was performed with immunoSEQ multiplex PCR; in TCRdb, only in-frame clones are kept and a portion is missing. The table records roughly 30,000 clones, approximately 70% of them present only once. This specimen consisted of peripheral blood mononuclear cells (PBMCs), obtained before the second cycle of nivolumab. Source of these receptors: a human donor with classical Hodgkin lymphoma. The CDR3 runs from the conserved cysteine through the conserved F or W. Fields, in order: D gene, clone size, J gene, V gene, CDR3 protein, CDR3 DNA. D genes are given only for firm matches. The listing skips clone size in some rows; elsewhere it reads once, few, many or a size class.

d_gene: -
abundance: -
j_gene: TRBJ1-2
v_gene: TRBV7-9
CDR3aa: CASSPERAGAGYTF
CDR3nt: TGTGCCAGCAGCCCAGAACGGGCAGGGGCTGGCTACACCTTC

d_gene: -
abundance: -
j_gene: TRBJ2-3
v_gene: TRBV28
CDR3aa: CASRRDSTDTQYF
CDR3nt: TGTGCCAGCAGACGGGACAGCACAGATACGCAGTATTTT

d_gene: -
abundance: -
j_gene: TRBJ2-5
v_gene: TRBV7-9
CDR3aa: CASSPLQRRETQYF
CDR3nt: TGTGCCAGCAGCCCCCTCCAGCGTAGGGAGACCCAGTACTTC

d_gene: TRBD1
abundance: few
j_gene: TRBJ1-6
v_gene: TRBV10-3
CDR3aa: CAIGVDRKNSPLHF
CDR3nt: TGTGCCATCGGGGTGGACAGGAAAAATTCACCCCTCCACTTT

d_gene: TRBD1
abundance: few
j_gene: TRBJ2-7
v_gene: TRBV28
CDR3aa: CASSFADRRTYEQYF
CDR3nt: TGTGCCAGCAGTTTCGCGGACAGGAGAACCTACGAGCAGTACTTC

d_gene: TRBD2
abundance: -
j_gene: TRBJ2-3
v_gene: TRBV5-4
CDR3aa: CASSTSGREMTYF
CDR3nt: TGTGCCAGCAGCACTAGCGGTAGGGAAATGACGTATTTT

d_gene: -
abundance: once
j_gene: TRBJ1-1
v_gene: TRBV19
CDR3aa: CASSILGGKNTEAFF
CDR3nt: TGTGCCAGTAGTATCCTGGGGGGGAAAAACACTGAAGCTTTCTTT

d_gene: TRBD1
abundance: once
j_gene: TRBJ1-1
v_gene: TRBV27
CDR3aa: CASRTGGAEAFF
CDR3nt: TGTGCCAGCAGGACAGGGGGCGCTGAAGCTTTCTTT

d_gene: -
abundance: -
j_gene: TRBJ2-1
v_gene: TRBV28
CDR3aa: CASSWVGAYNEQFF
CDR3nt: TGTGCCAGCAGTTGGGTGGGAGCCTACAATGAGCAGTTCTTC

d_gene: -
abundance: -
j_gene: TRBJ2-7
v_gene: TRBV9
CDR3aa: CASSDGAGDPYEQYF
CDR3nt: TGTGCCAGCAGCGACGGGGCAGGGGACCCCTACGAGCAGTACTTC

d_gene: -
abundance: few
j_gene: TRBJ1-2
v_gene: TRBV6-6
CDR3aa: CASRGLTGDGYTF
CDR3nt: TGTGCCAGCAGGGGATTGACAGGAGATGGCTACACCTTC

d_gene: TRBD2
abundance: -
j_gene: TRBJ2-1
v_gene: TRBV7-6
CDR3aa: CASGLRLAGINEQFF
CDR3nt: TGTGCCAGCGGACTTCGGCTAGCGGGTATTAATGAGCAGTTCTTC

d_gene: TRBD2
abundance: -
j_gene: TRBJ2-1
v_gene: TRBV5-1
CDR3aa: CASRKLAGGLDEQFF
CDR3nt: TGCGCCAGCAGAAAACTAGCGGGGGGGCTAGATGAGCAGTTCTTC

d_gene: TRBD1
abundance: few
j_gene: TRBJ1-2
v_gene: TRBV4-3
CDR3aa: CASSKQGNGYTF
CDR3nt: TGCGCCAGCAGCAAACAGGGGAATGGCTACACCTTC

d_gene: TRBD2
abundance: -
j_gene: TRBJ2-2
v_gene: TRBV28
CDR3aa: CASTALVRSGLISSENTGELFF
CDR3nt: TGTGCCAGCACCGCCCTGGTTCGTAGCGGGCTCATCAGCTCTGAAAACACCGGGGAGCTGTTTTTT

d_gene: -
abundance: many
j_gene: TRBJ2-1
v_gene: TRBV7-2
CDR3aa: CASSPRRRREQFF
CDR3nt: TGTGCCAGCAGCCCTAGGAGACGTCGGGAGCAGTTCTTC

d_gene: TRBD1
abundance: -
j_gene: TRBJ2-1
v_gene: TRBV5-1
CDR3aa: CASSPGTGGNEQFF
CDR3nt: TGCGCCAGCAGCCCCGGGACAGGGGGGAATGAGCAGTTCTTC

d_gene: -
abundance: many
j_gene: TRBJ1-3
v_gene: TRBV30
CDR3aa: CAWTGDTIYF
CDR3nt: TGTGCCTGGACCGGTGACACCATATATTTT

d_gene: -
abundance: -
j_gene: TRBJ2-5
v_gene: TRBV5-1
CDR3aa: CASSLGQSYQETQYF
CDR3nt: TGCGCCAGCAGCTTGGGACAGTCGTACCAAGAGACCCAGTACTTC

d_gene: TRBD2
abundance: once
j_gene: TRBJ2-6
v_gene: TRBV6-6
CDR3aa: CASAGGILPGANVLTF
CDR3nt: TGTGCCAGCGCGGGGGGAATCCTCCCTGGGGCCAACGTCCTGACTTTC

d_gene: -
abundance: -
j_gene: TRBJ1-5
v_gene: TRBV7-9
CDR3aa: CASSSGSQGQHF
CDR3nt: TGTGCCAGCAGTTCGGGGAGCCAGGGTCAGCATTTT

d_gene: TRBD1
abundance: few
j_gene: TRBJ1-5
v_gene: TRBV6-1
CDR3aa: CASSELQGPINQPQHF
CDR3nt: TGTGCCAGCAGTGAGTTACAGGGGCCTATAAATCAGCCCCAGCATTTT

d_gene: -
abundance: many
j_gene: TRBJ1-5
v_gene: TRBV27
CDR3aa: CASSFRENQPQHF
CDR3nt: TGTGCCAGCAGTTTCCGGGAAAATCAGCCCCAGCATTTT

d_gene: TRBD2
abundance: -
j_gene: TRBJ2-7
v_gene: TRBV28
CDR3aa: CASSFWGGGEQYF
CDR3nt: TGTGCCAGCAGTTTTTGGGGGGGTGGCGAGCAGTACTTC

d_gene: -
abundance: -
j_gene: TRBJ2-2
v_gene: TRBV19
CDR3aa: CASSNRLAGGELFF
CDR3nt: TGTGCCAGTAGTAATCGTCTAGCTGGCGGGGAGCTGTTTTTT

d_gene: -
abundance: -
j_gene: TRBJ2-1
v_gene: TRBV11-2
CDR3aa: CASSLSTGTLFEQFF
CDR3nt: TGTGCCAGCAGCTTGAGCACCGGGACACTATTTGAGCAGTTCTTC

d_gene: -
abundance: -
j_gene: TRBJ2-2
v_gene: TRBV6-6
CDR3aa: CASSYTSGANTGELFF
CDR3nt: TGTGCCAGCAGTTACACGTCCGGGGCGAACACCGGGGAGCTGTTTTTT

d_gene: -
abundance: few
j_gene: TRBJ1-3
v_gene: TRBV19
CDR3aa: CASLRTSRGDGNTIYF
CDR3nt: TGTGCCAGCCTGAGAACGTCCAGGGGCGACGGAAACACCATATATTTT

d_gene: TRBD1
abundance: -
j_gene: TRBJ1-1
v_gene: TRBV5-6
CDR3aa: CASSLPGQGANTEAFF
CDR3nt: TGTGCCAGCAGCTTGCCGGGACAGGGGGCGAACACTGAAGCTTTCTTT

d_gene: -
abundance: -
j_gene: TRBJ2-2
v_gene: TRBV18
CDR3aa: CASSPQANTGELFF
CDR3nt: TGTGCCAGCTCACCTCAGGCGAACACCGGGGAGCTGTTTTTT

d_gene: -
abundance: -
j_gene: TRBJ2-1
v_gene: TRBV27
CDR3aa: CASSSAQGLKHNEQFF
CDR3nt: TGTGCCAGCAGTTCCGCACAGGGCTTGAAACACAATGAGCAGTTCTTC

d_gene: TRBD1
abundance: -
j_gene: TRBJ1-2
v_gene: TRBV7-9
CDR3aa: CASSQGTGANYGYTF
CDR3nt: TGTGCCAGCAGCCAGGGGACAGGGGCTAACTATGGCTACACCTTC

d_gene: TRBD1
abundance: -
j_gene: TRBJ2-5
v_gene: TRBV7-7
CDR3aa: CASSHAQGAQETQYF
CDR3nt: TGTGCCAGCAGCCACGCCCAGGGGGCGCAAGAGACCCAGTACTTC

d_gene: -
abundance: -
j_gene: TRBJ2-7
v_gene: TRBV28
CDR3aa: CASTSQGRSEQYF
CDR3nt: TGTGCCAGCACCTCTCAGGGGAGGTCCGAGCAGTACTTC

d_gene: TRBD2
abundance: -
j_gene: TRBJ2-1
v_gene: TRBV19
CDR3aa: CASSTPGLAGWDEQFF
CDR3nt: TGTGCCAGTAGTACTCCGGGACTAGCGGGGTGGGATGAGCAGTTCTTC

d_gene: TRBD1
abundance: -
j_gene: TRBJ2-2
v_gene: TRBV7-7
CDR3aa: CASSLGGQGAGELFF
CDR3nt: TGTGCCAGCAGCTTAGGTGGACAGGGGGCCGGGGAGCTGTTTTTT

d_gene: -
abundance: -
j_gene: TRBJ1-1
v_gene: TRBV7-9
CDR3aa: CASSPSGRQDTEAFF
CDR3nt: TGTGCCAGCAGCCCTAGCGGCAGACAGGACACTGAAGCTTTCTTT

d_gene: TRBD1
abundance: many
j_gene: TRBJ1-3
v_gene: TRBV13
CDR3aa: CASSLRTGAGHTIYF
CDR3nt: TGTGCCAGCAGCTTAAGGACAGGGGCAGGGCACACCATATATTTT

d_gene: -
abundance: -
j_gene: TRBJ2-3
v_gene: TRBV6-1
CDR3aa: CASIAGTRDTDTQYF
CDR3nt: TGTGCCAGCATAGCCGGGACAAGAGACACAGATACGCAGTATTTT

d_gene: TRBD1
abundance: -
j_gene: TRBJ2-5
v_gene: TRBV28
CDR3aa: CASRIGQGKQETQYF
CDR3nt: TGTGCCAGCAGAATCGGACAGGGCAAACAAGAGACCCAGTACTTC

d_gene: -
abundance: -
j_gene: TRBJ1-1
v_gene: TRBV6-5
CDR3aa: CASFRRAKAEAFF
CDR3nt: TGTGCCAGCTTTCGACGGGCAAAAGCTGAAGCTTTCTTT

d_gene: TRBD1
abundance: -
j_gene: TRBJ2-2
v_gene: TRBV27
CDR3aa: CASSLPGQGIGELFF
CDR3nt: TGTGCCAGCAGTCTGCCGGGACAGGGAATCGGGGAGCTGTTTTTT

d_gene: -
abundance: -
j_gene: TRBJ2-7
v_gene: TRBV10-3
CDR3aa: CAISGTYEQYF
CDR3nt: TGTGCCATCAGTGGGACCTACGAGCAGTACTTC

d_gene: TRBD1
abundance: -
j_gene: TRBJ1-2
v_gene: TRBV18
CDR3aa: CASSSTGDYGYTF
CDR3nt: TGTGCCAGCTCATCGACAGGGGACTATGGCTACACCTTC

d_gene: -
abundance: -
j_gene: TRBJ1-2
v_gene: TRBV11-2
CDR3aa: CASSLGRGYTF
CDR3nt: TGTGCCAGCAGCTTAGGGCGTGGCTACACCTTC

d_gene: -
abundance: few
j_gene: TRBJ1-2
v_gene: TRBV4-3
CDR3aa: CASSQDRWKVFRGYTF
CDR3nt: TGCGCCAGCAGCCAAGATCGATGGAAGGTTTTTAGGGGCTACACCTTC

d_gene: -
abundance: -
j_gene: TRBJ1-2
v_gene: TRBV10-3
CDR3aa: CAIEEVTTGYTF
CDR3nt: TGTGCCATCGAAGAAGTGACCACCGGCTACACCTTC

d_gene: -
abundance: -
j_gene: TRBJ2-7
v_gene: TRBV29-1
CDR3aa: CSVDFSTGNSYEQYF
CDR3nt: TGCAGCGTTGACTTCTCTACGGGCAACTCCTACGAGCAGTACTTC

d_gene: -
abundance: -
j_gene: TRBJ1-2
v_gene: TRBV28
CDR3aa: CASSFETHLGGYTF
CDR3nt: TGTGCCAGCAGTTTCGAGACCCACCTGGGCGGCTACACCTTC

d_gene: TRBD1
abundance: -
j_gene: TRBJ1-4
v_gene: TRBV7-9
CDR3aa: CASSPRTGGNEKLFF
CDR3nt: TGTGCCAGCAGCCCGAGGACAGGGGGTAATGAAAAACTGTTTTTT

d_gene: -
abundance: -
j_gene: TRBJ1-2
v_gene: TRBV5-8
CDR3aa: CASSPSPSYGYTF
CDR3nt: TGTGCCAGCAGCCCCTCACCGAGCTATGGCTACACCTTC

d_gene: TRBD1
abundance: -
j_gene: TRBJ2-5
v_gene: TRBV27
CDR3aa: CASKKAGGAETQYF
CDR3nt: TGTGCCAGCAAAAAAGCAGGGGGCGCGGAGACCCAGTACTTC